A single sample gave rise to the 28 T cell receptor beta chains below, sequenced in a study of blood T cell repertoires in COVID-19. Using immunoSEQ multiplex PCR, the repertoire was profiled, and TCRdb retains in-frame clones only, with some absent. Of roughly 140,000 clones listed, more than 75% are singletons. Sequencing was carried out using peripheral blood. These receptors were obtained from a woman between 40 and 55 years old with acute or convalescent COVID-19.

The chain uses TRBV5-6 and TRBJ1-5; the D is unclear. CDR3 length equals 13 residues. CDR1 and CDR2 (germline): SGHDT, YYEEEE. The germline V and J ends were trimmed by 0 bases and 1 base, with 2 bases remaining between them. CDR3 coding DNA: TGTGCCAGCAGCTTGGCAAGCAATCAGCCCCAGCATTTT. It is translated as CASSLASNQPQHF. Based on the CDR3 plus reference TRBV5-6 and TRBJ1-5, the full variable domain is DAGVTQSPTHLIKTRGQQVTLRCSPKSGHDTVSWYQQALGQGPQFIFQYYEEEERQRGNFPDRFSGHQFPNYSSELNVNALLLGDSALYLCASSLASNQPQHFGDGTRLSIL.

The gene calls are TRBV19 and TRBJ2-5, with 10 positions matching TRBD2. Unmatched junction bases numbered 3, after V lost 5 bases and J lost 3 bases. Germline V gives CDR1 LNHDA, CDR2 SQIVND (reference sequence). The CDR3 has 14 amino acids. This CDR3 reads CASSPLAGEETQYF. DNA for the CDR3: TGTGCCAGTAGTCCCCTAGCGGGGGAAGAGACCCAGTACTTC.

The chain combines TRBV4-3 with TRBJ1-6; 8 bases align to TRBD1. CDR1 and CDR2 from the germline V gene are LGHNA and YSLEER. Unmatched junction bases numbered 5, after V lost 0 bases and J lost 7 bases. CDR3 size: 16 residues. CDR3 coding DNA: TGCGCCAGCAGCCAAGAGTGGGGGACAGGAAATTCACCCCTCCACTTT. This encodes CASSQEWGTGNSPLHF.

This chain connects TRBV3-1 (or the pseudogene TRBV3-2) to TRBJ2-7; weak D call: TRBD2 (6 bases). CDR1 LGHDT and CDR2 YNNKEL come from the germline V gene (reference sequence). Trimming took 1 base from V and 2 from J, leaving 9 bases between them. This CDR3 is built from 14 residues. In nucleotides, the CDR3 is TGTGCCAGCAGCCAAGTGCGGGATACCTACGAGCAGTACTTC. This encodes CASSQVRDTYEQYF.

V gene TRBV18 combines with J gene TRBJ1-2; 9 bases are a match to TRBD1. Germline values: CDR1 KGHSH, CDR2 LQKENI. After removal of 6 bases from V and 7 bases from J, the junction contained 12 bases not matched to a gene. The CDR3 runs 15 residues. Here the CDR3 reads CASSSITGGLAGYTF. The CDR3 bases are TGTGCCAGCTCGTCGATTACAGGGGGCCTAGCTGGCTACACCTTC.

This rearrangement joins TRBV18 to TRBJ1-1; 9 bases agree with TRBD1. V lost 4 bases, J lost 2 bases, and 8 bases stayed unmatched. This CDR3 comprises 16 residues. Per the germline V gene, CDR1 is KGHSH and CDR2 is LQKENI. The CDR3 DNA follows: TGTGCCAGCTCACAGACAGGGGGAAATCTTAACACTGAAGCTTTCTTT. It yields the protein CASSQTGGNLNTEAFF.

In nucleotides, the CDR3 is TGTGCCAGCAGCAGGAAGGGGTCCCTGTACACAGATACGCAGTATTTT. It is translated as CASSRKGSLYTDTQYF. The rearrangement joins TRBV5-8 to TRBJ2-3; D may be TRBD1 (5 bases). The CDR3 sequence is 16 residues long. CDR1 is SGHTS and CDR2 is YDEGEE in the germline V gene. V dropped 4 bases and J dropped 2 bases, with 17 bases sitting between them.

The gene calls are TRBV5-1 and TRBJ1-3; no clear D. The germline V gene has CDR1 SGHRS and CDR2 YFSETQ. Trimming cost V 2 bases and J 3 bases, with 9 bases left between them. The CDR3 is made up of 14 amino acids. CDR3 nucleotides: TGCGCCAGCAGCTTCGGGGTAGATGGAAACACCATATATTTT. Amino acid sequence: CASSFGVDGNTIYF.

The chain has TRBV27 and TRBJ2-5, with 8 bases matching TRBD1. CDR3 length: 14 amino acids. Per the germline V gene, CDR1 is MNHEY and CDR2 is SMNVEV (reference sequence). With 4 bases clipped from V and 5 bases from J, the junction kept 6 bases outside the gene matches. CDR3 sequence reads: CASSSGQGLETQYF. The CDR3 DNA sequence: TGTGCCAGCAGTTCCGGACAGGGTCTCGAGACCCAGTACTTC.

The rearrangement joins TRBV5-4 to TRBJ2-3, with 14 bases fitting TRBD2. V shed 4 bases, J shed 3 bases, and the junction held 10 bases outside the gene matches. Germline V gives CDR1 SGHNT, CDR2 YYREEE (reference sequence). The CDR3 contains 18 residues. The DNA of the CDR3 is TGTGCCAGCAGCCCTACTCGACTAGCGGGGGGGACGACAGATACGCAGTATTTT. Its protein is CASSPTRLAGGTTDTQYF.

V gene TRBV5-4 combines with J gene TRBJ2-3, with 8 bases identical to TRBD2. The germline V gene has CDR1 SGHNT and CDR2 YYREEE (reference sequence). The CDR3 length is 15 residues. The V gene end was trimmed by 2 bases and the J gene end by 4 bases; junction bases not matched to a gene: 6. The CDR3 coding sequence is TGTGCCAGCAGCTTTGGGACTAGTGGCGCAGATACGCAGTATTTT. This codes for CASSFGTSGADTQYF.

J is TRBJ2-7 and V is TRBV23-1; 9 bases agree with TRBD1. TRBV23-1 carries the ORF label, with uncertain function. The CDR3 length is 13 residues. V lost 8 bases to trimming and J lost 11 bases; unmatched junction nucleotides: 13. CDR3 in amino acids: CASLPGQGAVKYF. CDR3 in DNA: TGCGCCAGCTTACCGGGACAGGGCGCAGTAAAGTACTTC.

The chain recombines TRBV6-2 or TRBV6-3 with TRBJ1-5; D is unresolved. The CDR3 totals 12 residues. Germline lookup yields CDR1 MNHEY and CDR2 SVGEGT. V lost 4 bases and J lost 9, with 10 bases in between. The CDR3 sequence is CASSFAGRPQHF. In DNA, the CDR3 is TGTGCCAGCAGTTTTGCAGGCCGGCCCCAGCATTTT.

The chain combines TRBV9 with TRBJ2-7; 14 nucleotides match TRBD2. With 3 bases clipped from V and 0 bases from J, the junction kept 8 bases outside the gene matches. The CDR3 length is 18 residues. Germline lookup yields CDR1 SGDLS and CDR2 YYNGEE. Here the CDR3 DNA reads TGTGCCAGCAGCGCTCCCGGGACTAGCGGGGGAAGCTCCTACGAGCAGTACTTC. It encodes CASSAPGTSGGSSYEQYF.

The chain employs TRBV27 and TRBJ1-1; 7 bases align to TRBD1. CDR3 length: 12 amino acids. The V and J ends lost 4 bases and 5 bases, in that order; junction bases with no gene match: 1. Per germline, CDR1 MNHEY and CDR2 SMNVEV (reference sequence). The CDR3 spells CASSSTGTEAFF. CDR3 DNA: TGTGCCAGCAGTTCGACAGGGACTGAAGCTTTCTTT.

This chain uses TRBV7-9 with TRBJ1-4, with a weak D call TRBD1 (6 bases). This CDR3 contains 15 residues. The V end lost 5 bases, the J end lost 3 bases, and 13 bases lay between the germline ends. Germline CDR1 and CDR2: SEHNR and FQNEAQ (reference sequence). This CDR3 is CASSHNRDSNEKLFF. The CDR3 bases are TGTGCCAGCAGCCATAACAGGGATTCTAATGAAAAACTGTTTTTT.

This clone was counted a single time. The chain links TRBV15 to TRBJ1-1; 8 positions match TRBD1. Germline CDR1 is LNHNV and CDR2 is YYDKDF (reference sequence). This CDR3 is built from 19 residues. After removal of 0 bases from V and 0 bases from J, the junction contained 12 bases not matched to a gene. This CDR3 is CATSRDRGRGLILNTEAFF. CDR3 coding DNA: TGTGCCACCAGCAGAGATAGGGGCAGGGGGCTGATTCTGAACACTGAAGCTTTCTTT.

The CDR3 sequence is CASSYRDSQETQYF. The CDR3 coding sequence is TGTGCCAGCAGTTACCGGGACAGTCAAGAGACCCAGTACTTC. The chain combines TRBV6-5 with TRBJ2-5; 7 nucleotides align to TRBD1. Germline values: CDR1 MNHEY, CDR2 SVGAGI. J gave up 2 bases and V 2 bases, and 2 bases lay outside the gene matches. This CDR3 comprises 14 residues.

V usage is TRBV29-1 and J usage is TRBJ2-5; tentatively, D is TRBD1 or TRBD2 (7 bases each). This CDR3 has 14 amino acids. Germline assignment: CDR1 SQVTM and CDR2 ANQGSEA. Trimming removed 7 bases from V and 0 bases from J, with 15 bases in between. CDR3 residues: CSGGGGDDQETQYF. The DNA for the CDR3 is TGCAGCGGGGGAGGGGGCGACGACCAAGAGACCCAGTACTTC. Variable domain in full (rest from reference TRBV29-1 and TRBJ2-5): SAVISQKPSRDICQRGTSLTIQCQVDSQVTMMFWYRQQPGQSLTLIATANQGSEATYESGFVIDKFPISRPNLTFSTLTVSNMSPEDSSIYLCSGGGGDDQETQYFGPGTRLLVL.

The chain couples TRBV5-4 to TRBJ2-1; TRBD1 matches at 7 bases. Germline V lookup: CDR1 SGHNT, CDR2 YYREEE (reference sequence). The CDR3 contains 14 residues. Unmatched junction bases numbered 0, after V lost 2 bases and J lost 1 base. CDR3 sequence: CASSLQGSYNEQFF. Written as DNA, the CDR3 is TGTGCCAGCAGCTTACAGGGGTCCTACAATGAGCAGTTCTTC.

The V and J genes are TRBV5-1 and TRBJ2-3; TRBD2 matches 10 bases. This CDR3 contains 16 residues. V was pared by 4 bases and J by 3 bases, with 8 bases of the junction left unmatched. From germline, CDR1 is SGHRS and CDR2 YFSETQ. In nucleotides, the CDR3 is TGCGCCAGCAGCACCCGGACTAGCGGATTAACAGATACGCAGTATTTT. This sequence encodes CASSTRTSGLTDTQYF.

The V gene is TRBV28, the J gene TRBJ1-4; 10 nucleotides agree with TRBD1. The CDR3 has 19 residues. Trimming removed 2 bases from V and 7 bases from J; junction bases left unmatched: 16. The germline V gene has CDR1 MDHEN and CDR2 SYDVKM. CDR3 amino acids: CASSLSFWRGQGRGEKLFF. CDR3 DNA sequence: TGTGCCAGCAGTTTAAGTTTCTGGCGGGGACAGGGGAGGGGTGAAAAACTGTTTTTT.

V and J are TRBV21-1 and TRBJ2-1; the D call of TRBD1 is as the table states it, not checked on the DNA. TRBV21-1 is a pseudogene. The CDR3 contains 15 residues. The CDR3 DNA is TGTGCCAGCAGTCGGTGGGACAGGGGGAGGGGTGAGCAGTTCTTC. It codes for CASSRWDRGRGEQFF.

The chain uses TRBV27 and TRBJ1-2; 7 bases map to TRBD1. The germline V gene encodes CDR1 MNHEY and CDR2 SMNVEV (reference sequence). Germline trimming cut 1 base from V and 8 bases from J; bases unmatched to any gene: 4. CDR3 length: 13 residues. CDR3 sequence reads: CASSLYRTGGYTF. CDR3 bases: TGTGCCAGCAGTTTATATCGGACAGGCGGCTACACCTTC.

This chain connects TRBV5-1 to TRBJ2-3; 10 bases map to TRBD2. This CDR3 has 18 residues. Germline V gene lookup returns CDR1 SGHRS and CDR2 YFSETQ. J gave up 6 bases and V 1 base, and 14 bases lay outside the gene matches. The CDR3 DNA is TGCGCCAGCAGCTTGCCAGCTAGCGGGGGTCCGCGGGTGGATACGCAGTATTTT. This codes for CASSLPASGGPRVDTQYF.

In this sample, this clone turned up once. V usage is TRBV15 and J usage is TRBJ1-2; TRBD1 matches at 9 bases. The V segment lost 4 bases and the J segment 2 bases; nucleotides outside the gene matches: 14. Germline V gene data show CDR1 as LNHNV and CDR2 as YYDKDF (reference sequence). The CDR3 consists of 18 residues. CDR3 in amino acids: CATSTDTNGQGINYGYTF. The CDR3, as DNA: TGTGCCACCAGCACCGACACAAACGGACAGGGGATCAACTATGGCTACACCTTC.

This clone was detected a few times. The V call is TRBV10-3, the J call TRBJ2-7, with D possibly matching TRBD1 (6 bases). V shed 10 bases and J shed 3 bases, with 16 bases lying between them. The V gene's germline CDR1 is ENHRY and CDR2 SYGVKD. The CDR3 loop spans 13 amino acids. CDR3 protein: CATTGPPNYEQYF. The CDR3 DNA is TGTGCCACCACAGGGCCACCAAACTACGAGCAGTACTTC.

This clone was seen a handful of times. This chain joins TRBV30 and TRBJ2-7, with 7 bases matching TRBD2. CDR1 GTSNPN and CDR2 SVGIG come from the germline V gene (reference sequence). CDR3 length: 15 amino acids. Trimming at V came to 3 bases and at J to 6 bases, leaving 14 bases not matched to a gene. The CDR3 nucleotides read TGTGCCTGGAGGTGGGGCGGGAGCCCCCCTGGCGAGCAGTACTTC. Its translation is CAWRWGGSPPGEQYF.